One sample yielded the 18 T cell receptor beta chains listed below, sequenced in a study of blood T cell repertoires in COVID-19. Produced via immunoSEQ multiplex PCR; TCRdb's table is partial and in-frame only. The table shows some 220,000 clones, with 65% to 90% occurring only once. The specimen sequenced was peripheral blood. These receptor sequences come from a woman between 70 and 85 years old with COVID-19, enrolled during active disease.

The chain's CDR3 is CASSPRPSGGAGNTEAFF. The CDR3 DNA reads TGTGCCAGCTCACCACGCCCCTCAGGGGGCGCCGGGAACACTGAAGCTTTCTTT. The rearrangement joins TRBV18 to TRBJ1-1; 8 positions match TRBD1. Per germline, CDR1 KGHSH and CDR2 LQKENI. This CDR3 is built from 18 residues. Germline trimming cut 1 base from V and 1 base from J; bases unmatched to any gene: 11.

The CDR3 bases are TGCGCCAGCAGCGGCTTTCAGGGAGGGGACACTGAAGCTTTCTTT. This translates into CASSGFQGGDTEAFF. The chain is built from TRBV5-1 and TRBJ1-1, with D perhaps matching TRBD1 (5 bases). Germline V gives CDR1 SGHRS, CDR2 YFSETQ. This CDR3 comprises 15 residues. Trimming took 4 bases from V and 3 from J, leaving 16 bases between them.

Concerning this clone: Relative to the germline gene, one junction end is altered; a read error may explain this. V usage is TRBV7-7 and J usage is TRBJ1-1; D not certain. The CDR3 is made up of 13 amino acids. Germline V gives CDR1 SSHAT, CDR2 FNYEAQ (reference sequence). CDR3 bases: TGTGCTAGCAGCTTACGGGAGAACACTGAAGCTTTCTTT. Residues: CASSLRENTEAFF.

In its sample, this clone is medium-sized. This chain connects TRBV6-4 to TRBJ2-1, with TRBD2 matching over 7 bases. The germline V gene encodes CDR1 MRHNA and CDR2 SNTAGT. CDR3 length equals 15 residues. J was trimmed by 4 bases and V by 3 bases; bases with no gene match: 6. CDR3 coding DNA: TGTGCCAGCAGTGATTTTGGGGGGGATTACAATGAGCAGTTCTTC. Translated, it gives CASSDFGGDYNEQFF.

V and J are TRBV5-5 and TRBJ1-2, with 7 bases that match TRBD1. The V gene's germline CDR1 is SGHKS and CDR2 YYEKEE (reference sequence). V trimming: 5 bases; J trimming: 4 bases; junction bases outside the gene matches: 5. The CDR3 is 13 residues long. The DNA for the CDR3 is TGTGCCAGCAGATGGGACAGTGTCTATGGCTACACCTTC. Amino acids: CASRWDSVYGYTF.

This clone appeared once. This chain connects TRBV6-6 to TRBJ1-6; D is unresolved. In germline, CDR1 is MNHNY, CDR2 SVGAGI (reference sequence). The CDR3 has 15 residues. V lost 0 bases and J lost 6, with 9 bases in between. CDR3 DNA sequence: TGTGCCAGCAGTTACTCTGGGCTCCCTAATTCACCCCTCCACTTT. Its protein product is CASSYSGLPNSPLHF.

This rearrangement joins TRBV9 to TRBJ2-3; unclear D gene. Looked up from germline, CDR1 is SGDLS and CDR2 is YYNGEE. V shed 5 bases and J shed 0 bases, with 7 bases lying between them. The CDR3 is 13 amino acids. The CDR3: CASRHSSTDTQYF. The CDR3 DNA follows: TGTGCCAGCAGGCATAGTAGCACAGATACGCAGTATTTT.

This sequence joins TRBV4-3 and TRBJ1-2, with D uncertain. Trimming pared 1 base from V and 7 bases from J, leaving 19 bases between. CDR1 is LGHNA and CDR2 is YSLEER in the germline V gene. The CDR3 is made up of 16 amino acids. CDR3 DNA sequence: TGCGCCAGCAGCCAAGTACTCTATATGTCCCGAGGTGGCTACACCTTC. Amino acid sequence: CASSQVLYMSRGGYTF.

The V and J genes are TRBV6-5 and TRBJ2-1; 11 nucleotides match TRBD1. Trimming at V came to 5 bases and at J to 4 bases, leaving 4 bases not matched to a gene. This CDR3 has 15 residues. Germline V gene sequence: CDR1 MNHEY, CDR2 SVGAGI. The CDR3 bases are TGTGCCAGCAGTCAGGACAGGGGGCCGTACAATGAGCAGTTCTTC. It codes for CASSQDRGPYNEQFF.

The gene calls are TRBV6-2 or TRBV6-3 and TRBJ1-2; D may be TRBD1 (6 bases). Germline assignment: CDR1 MNHEY and CDR2 SVGEGT. The CDR3 sequence is 11 residues long. The V and J ends lost 5 bases and 10 bases respectively, with 11 bases between them. CDR3 nucleotides: TGTGCCAGCAGTCCCGGACAGCTCTACACCTTC. This translates into CASSPGQLYTF.

This clone has only one observation. Germline is not matched at one junction end, which may reflect a read error. The chain carries TRBV5-6 and TRBJ1-2, with D possibly TRBD1 on 5 matching bases. CDR1 is SGHDT, CDR2 YYEEEE, per germline. This CDR3 has 15 residues. CDR3 DNA: TGTGCCAGCAGCTTGGATCGCAGGGCCAACTCTGGCTACACCTTC. This translates into CASSLDRRANSGYTF.

The chain is built from TRBV7-9 and TRBJ1-2; the D is unclear. Trimming took 3 bases from V and 7 from J, leaving 15 bases between them. The CDR3 has 14 residues. Germline-derived CDR1 and CDR2 are SEHNR and FQNEAQ (reference sequence). The CDR3 sequence: CASSFFRTEAGYTF. As DNA, the CDR3 is TGTGCCAGCAGCTTCTTTAGAACCGAGGCTGGCTACACCTTC.

This chain uses TRBV11-2 with TRBJ2-7; 7 positions match TRBD1. CDR1 and CDR2 from the germline V gene are SGHAT and FQNNGV. CDR3 length: 14 amino acids. After removal of 5 bases from V and 2 bases from J, the junction contained 6 bases not matched to a gene. The CDR3 region is CASSGNRGAYEQYF. The CDR3 DNA reads as TGTGCCAGCAGCGGTAACAGGGGTGCCTACGAGCAGTACTTC.

The rearrangement joins TRBV19 to TRBJ1-3; the D gene is possibly TRBD1 (6 bases). The CDR3 is 14 amino acids. In germline, CDR1 is LNHDA, CDR2 SQIVND (reference sequence). The V and J ends lost 1 base and 4 bases respectively, with 8 bases between them. CDR3 sequence: CASSIAGAGNTIYF. The CDR3 coding sequence is TGTGCCAGTAGTATAGCAGGGGCCGGAAACACCATATATTTT.

The genes are TRBV9 and TRBJ2-7; possible D gene TRBD2, 6 bases. Trimming shortened V by 0 bases and J by 10 bases, and 26 bases separated the two germline ends. The CDR3 contains 17 residues. The germline CDR1 and CDR2 sequences are SGDLS and YYNGEE. The CDR3 coding sequence is TGTGCCAGCAGCGTAGCTATCTCGGACCCCGGGAGTGAGGAACAGTACTTC. Its translation: CASSVAISDPGSEEQYF.

The chain is built from TRBV7-3 and TRBJ2-3; D possibly corresponds to TRBD1 (6 bases). The germline gives CDR1 SGHTA, CDR2 FQGTGA. Trimming took 4 bases from V and 4 from J, leaving 9 bases between them. The CDR3 totals 13 residues. The DNA of the CDR3 is TGTGCCAGCAGCTCCCACAGGGCAGATACGCAGTATTTT. This translates into CASSSHRADTQYF.

This chain uses TRBV4-3 with TRBJ1-6; 7 bases map to TRBD1. Trimming removed 5 bases from V and 0 bases from J; junction bases left unmatched: 13. In germline, CDR1 is LGHNA, CDR2 YSLEER. CDR3 size: 19 residues. CDR3 sequence: CASSNPPGQSSSYNSPLHF. CDR3 coding DNA: TGCGCCAGCAGCAACCCACCGGGACAGTCGAGCTCCTATAATTCACCCCTCCACTTT.

The chain uses TRBV19 and TRBJ1-6; 7 bases are a match to TRBD1. The germline V gene encodes CDR1 LNHDA and CDR2 SQIVND (reference sequence). Losses at the gene ends were 5 bases for V and 0 bases for J; bases not matched to a gene: 10. The CDR3 is 18 amino acids. Here the CDR3 reads CASSQQGSGSSYNSPLHF. CDR3 DNA: TGTGCCAGTAGTCAACAGGGGTCCGGGAGCTCCTATAATTCACCCCTCCACTTT.